This T cell receptor (beta chain) originates from a study of blood T cell repertoires in COVID-19. TCRdb's copy holds only in-frame clones and misses some; the assay was immunoSEQ multiplex PCR. The top ten clones hold roughly 1% of a sample with 300,000 to 350,000 clones, about 90% of them seen once. Living in about two dozen US areas, the participants were between about 18 and 90 years of age. The study counted Cohort 3 donors as recovered given two negative PCRs, clearance, or symptom resolution. This clonotype originated in a woman between 25 and 40 years old who had recovered from COVID-19. Material: PBMCs or T cells enriched from blood (not recorded which).

CDR3 loop: CASSLQGGRSYEQYF. In DNA, the CDR3 is TGTGCCAGCAGTTTACAGGGTGGAAGGTCCTACGAGCAGTACTTC. The chain carries TRBV27 and TRBJ2-7; a weak D match, TRBD1 (5 bases). Germline V gene lookup returns CDR1 MNHEY and CDR2 SMNVEV (reference sequence). Trimming removed 2 bases at V and 1 base at J, with 12 bases between. The CDR3 is 15 residues long.